The clone carrying this TCR beta chain was recorded many times. This entry is derived from a study of regulatory T cells in long-lasting Graves disease. About the research overall: Positive TSH receptor antibodies alongside over 5 years of antithyroid drugs were what marked Graves' disease as persistent.

Time point of the sample: persistent/refractory GD, antithyroid drugs over 5 years with positive TRAb. The TCR library was made from RNA that had been extracted from PBMCs in TRIzol. Germline assignment: CDR1 SNHLY and CDR2 FYNNEI. The CDR3 totals 14 residues. Trimming removed 7 bases from V and 1 base from J, with 13 bases in between. Researchers made TCR beta libraries by using iRepertoire HTBI primers and running Arm-PCR on CDR3 regions. Each CDR3 protein gets one entry after TCRdb re-called the multiplex PCR reads with MiXCR. The repertoire includes approximately 440,000 distinct CDR3 sequences, around 22% of them detected once, and 26% sits in the top ten.

This rearrangement joins TRBV2 to TRBJ1-1, with D perhaps matching TRBD1 (5 bases). The sample consisted of peripheral blood mononuclear cells (PBMCs), taken when the disease was refractory, from a patient treated with antithyroid drugs. The origin of this receptor is a female donor with Graves disease. CDR3 sequence: CASIGRRENTEAFF. The CDR3 DNA is TGTGCCAGCATTGGCCGCAGGGAGAACACTGAAGCTTTCTTT.